The sequence of this T cell receptor (beta chain) was determined in a study of blood T cells in healthy people across ages. This CDR3 contains 14 residues. Germline CDR1 reads SGHTA; CDR2 reads FQGTGA. V gave up 0 bases and J gave up 1 base, with 3 bases separating them. There are a few counts of this clonotype. The antigen is not known. Study observations and caveats: Long-lived donors had more naive CD4+ cells and higher diversity than aged donors. Strong correlation was found linking TCR beta diversity to naive T cell percentage.

Together with a sample-barcoded 5' primer, a J-beta primer mix was included in a second PCR lasting 7 to 11 cycles. One entry per CDR3 protein results from TCRdb running MiXCR on the 5' RACE reads. The sample contains about 630,000 distinct CDR3 sequences, under 25% of which appear only once. The sample was blood. The receptor was derived from a man aged 65 to 79 in good health. The gene calls are TRBV7-3 and TRBJ2-2, with D unclear. The CDR3 nucleotides read TGTGCCAGCAGCTTAACCTTGAACACCGGGGAGCTGTTTTTT. Protein product: CASSLTLNTGELFF.